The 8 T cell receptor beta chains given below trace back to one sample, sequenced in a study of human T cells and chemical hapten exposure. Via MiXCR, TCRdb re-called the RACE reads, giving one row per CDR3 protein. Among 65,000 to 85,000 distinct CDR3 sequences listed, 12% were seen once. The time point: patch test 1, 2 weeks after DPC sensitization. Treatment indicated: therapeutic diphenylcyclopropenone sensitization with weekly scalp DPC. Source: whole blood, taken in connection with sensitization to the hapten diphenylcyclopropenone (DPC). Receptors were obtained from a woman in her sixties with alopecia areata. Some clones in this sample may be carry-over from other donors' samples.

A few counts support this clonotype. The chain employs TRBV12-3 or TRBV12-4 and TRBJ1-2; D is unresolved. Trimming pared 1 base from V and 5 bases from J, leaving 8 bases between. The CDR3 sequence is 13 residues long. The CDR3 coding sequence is TGTGCCAGCAGTTTAGGGGCGGGATATGGCTACACCTTC. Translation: CASSLGAGYGYTF.

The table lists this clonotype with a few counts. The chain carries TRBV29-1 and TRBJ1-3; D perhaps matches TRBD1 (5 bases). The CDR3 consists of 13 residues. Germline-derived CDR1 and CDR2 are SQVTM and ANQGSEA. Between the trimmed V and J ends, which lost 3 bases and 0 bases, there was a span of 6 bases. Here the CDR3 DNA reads TGCAGCGTTGACGGGGGCTCTGGAAACACCATATATTTT. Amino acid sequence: CSVDGGSGNTIYF.

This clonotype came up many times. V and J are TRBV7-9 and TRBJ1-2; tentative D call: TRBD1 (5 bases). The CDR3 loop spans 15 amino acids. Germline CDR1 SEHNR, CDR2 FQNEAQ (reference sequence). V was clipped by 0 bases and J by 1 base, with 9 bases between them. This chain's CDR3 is CASSLAQGGNYGYTF. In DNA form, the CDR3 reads TGTGCCAGCAGCTTAGCGCAGGGAGGTAACTATGGCTACACCTTC.

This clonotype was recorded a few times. CDR3 sequence reads: CSVEETGGYQETQYF. The CDR3 coding sequence is TGCAGCGTTGAGGAGACAGGGGGGTACCAAGAGACCCAGTACTTC. V usage is TRBV29-1 and J usage is TRBJ2-5; TRBD1 aligns across 9 bases. J lost 0 bases, V lost 3 bases, and 5 bases had no gene match. Germline CDR1 is SQVTM and CDR2 is ANQGSEA. This CDR3 contains 15 residues.

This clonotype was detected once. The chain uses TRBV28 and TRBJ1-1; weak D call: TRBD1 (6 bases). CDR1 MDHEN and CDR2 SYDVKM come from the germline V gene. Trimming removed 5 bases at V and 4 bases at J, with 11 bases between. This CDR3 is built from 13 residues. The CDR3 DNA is TGTGCCAGCAGTGACGTCAGGGGCACTGAAGCTTTCTTT. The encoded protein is CASSDVRGTEAFF.

The DNA of the CDR3 is TGTGCCAGCAGTCGGGGCGGGGGGGCCAATGAGCAGTTCTTC. This gives the protein CASSRGGGANEQFF. The chain has TRBV6-5 and TRBJ2-1; the match to TRBD2 covers 9 bases. V dropped 5 bases and J dropped 6; count of bases not matched to a gene: 5. CDR3 length: 14 residues. Germline loops: CDR1 MNHEY, CDR2 SVGAGI.

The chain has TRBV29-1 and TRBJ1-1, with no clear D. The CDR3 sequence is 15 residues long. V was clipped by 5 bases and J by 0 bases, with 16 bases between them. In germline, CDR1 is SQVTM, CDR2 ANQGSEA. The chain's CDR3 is CSVFSPGAMNTEAFF. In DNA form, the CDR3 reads TGCAGCGTTTTCTCCCCGGGAGCCATGAACACTGAAGCTTTCTTT.

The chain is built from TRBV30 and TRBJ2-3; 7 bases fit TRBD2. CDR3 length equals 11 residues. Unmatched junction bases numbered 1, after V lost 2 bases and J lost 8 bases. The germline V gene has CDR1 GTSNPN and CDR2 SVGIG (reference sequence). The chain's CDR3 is CAWSTGGTQYF. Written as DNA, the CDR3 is TGTGCCTGGAGTACGGGGGGTACGCAGTATTTT.